Listed here are 5 T cell receptor beta chains from one sample, sequenced in a study of shared clonotypes between healthy human individuals. TCRdb keeps only in-frame clones here, not all; method: immunoSEQ multiplex PCR. The data hold some 2,100,000 clones, with about 92% observed a single time. Naive CD8 populations comprised CD45RO-negative cells positively selected for CCR7, excluding terminally differentiated effector memory CD45RA+ cells. What was sequenced was naive CD8+ T cells from PBMCs. Receptor source: a man between 18 and 35 years old in good health. Some clones in this sample may be carry-over from other donors' samples.

The J gene is TRBJ1-5, the V gene TRBV30; TRBD1 might be the D (5 bases). The CDR3 length is 15 residues. Germline assignment: CDR1 GTSNPN and CDR2 SVGIG (reference sequence). V was clipped by 5 bases and J by 5 bases, with 19 bases between them. CDR3 bases: TGTGCCTGGGGGCTGGGAACGGGGGGTGATCAGCCCCAGCATTTT. Amino acids: CAWGLGTGGDQPQHF.

V is TRBV5-1 and J is TRBJ2-7; D unresolved. The V gene lost 7 bases and the J gene lost 0 bases, with 17 bases spanning the gap. Per germline, CDR1 SGHRS and CDR2 YFSETQ. CDR3 size: 15 residues. The CDR3 loop is CASRIGPGFSYEQYF. The CDR3 region has the DNA TGCGCCAGCCGTATTGGACCGGGTTTCTCCTACGAGCAGTACTTC.

The CDR3 nucleotides read TGTGCCAGCAGTCCAACGGACAGGGGGCTCTACGAGCAGTACTTC. Translating gives CASSPTDRGLYEQYF. The chain uses TRBV27 and TRBJ2-7, with 11 nucleotides matching TRBD1. J lost 3 bases, V lost 5 bases, and 6 bases had no gene match. The CDR3 spans 15 residues. Germline V lookup: CDR1 MNHEY, CDR2 SMNVEV (reference sequence).

The rearrangement links TRBV27 to TRBJ2-7; TRBD2 might be the D (5 bases). The germline gives CDR1 MNHEY, CDR2 SMNVEV (reference sequence). The CDR3 covers 14 residues. Trimming removed 5 bases at V and 3 bases at J, with 14 bases between. CDR3 nucleotide sequence: TGTGCCAGCAGTCTCCGGGGAGTATACTACGAGCAGTACTTC. Residues: CASSLRGVYYEQYF.

For this clone: The same CDR3 also results from other DNA sequences found in this sample. This chain uses TRBV28 with TRBJ1-2; no definite D call. This CDR3 spans 11 amino acids. Trimming pared 8 bases from V and 4 bases from J, leaving 8 bases between. Germline V gene data show CDR1 as MDHEN and CDR2 as SYDVKM. Here the CDR3 reads CASSPAYGYTF. Here the CDR3 DNA reads TGTGCCAGCTCACCCGCCTATGGCTACACCTTC.